This T cell receptor beta chain was identified in a study of blood T cells in healthy people across ages (dated by TCRdb to between 2014 and 2016). Broadly, across the study: In model experiments, template switching captured about one uniquely barcoded TCR beta cDNA molecule for every two T cells. To track age-related changes in TCR beta repertoire diversity, the study relied on deep sequencing normalized with unique cDNA molecular identifiers. Donors were grouped into four age groups: young (average approximately 15 years), middle-aged (under 40), aged (approximately 67) and long-lived (around 80). To avoid experimental bias, donors of different ages were randomly spread across the sequencing lanes. The study analyzed two additional independent replicas of 1 million unique cDNA reads from the same blood draw for two donors, one aged 18 to 30 and one aged 80 or older. What the research found in general, with its limitations: Since profiling was done on bulk unsorted PBMCs, naive and antigen-experienced compartments could not be conclusively compared. Observed TCR beta diversity per million T cells fell roughly linearly with age, and a significant reduction was already apparent by age roughly 40. The long-lived group showed more naive CD4+ T cells, fewer expanded clones and increased TCR diversity than the aged group, suggesting age selection. Estimates of total diversity based on one million sequenced T cells were considered lower bounds and underestimates. Observed TCR beta diversity correlated strongly with the percentage of naive T cells measured by flow cytometry. Because donor CMV infection status was unknown, age-related changes in expanded clonotypes were potentially confounded.

Library construction relied on 5' RACE. This sample was sequenced with an Illumina HiSeq 2500. A second about 7 to 11 cycle PCR used a sample-barcoded 5' primer and a J-beta primer mix. Each TCR beta cDNA molecule received a unique molecular identifier from a template-switch 5' adaptor carrying 12 random nucleotides. Each sample yielded at least 3 million CDR3-containing paired-end reads. First-strand cDNA was synthesized from all RNA with the Mint cDNA synthesis kit, primed by a TRBC-specific oligonucleotide. All cDNA was treated with uracil-DNA glycosylase and then went through a first 18-cycle PCR with the universal primers M1SS and BC2_uni_R. Per the source publication's procedure: Each sample was normalized by randomly selecting 1 million high-quality reads, each carrying a distinct molecular identifier. Instead of being binned into consensus sequences, reads that shared molecular identifiers were thrown out. MiTCR, set to a Q25 quality threshold and the strictest error-elimination algorithm, was used for CDR3 identification, clonotype clustering and error correction. Lower-bound total TCR beta diversity was estimated with a nonparametric unseen species model using Euler transformation. The public reads were quality trimmed at Q25 with fastp and then assembled into clones with MiXCR by TCRdb, keeping productive beta chains. One record per CDR3 amino acid sequence lists the most common genes and DNA. It is TCRdb's table, rather than the study itself, that gives the V and J calls and clone size. In this sample the table shows about 2 million distinct CDR3 sequences, 49% of which occur a single time. Roughly 2% of the sample rests with the top ten.

The donors were roughly 38 Caucasian individuals from Russia, aged roughly 6 to 100 years, who were systemically healthy. Each donor gave ten milliliters of peripheral blood, collected into EDTA-treated Vacutainer tubes. PBMCs were isolated by Ficoll-Paque density-gradient centrifugation, with at least 6 million obtained per sample. Trizol reagent was used to extract total RNA from PBMCs, with at least 5 micrograms per sample. For every donor, flow cytometry on a PBMC aliquot measured the percentage of naive CD45RAhigh/CD27high T cells. The CDR3 contains 14 residues, cysteine and phenylalanine counted. The kept DNA is CDR3 alone, 42 bases in frame from the first base. From the germline V gene, CDR1 is SGHRS and CDR2 is YFSETQ. This clonotype was detected many times. Its antigen is currently not known. One junction end disagrees with the germline gene, perhaps due to a read error.

Specimen: blood. In this chain, TRBV5-1 is recombined with TRBJ2-3, and 10 bases in between align with TRBD1. This TCR derives from a woman between 40 and 55 years old in good health. The nucleotide sequence is TGTGCCAGCAGCTCCGGACAGGGGGCAGATACGCAGTATTTT. It is translated as CASSSGQGADTQYF.